This is a list of T cell receptor beta chains from one sample in a study of a mutant IDH1 vaccine in newly diagnosed glioma. No cognate antigen is known for these TCRs. Clones were sequenced by immunoSEQ multiplex PCR, and TCRdb holds only the in-frame ones, with some missing. This sample has about 38,000 clones, with approximately 78% found just once. The specimen comprised PBMCs, sampled from a glioma patient whose treatment included an IDH1 peptide vaccine. These receptors were obtained from a man in his forties with glioma. Each CDR3 is given with its conserved first and last residue. A D gene is named only where the DNA matches it firmly. Some rows mark clone size as missing; the rest say once, few, many or name a class of expanded clone.

length: 15
size: NA
V: TRBV5-1
J: TRBJ2-3
D: NA
DNA: TGCGCCAGCAGCCCTACAGGGTCGGGCACAGATACGCAGTATTTT
CDR3: CASSPTGSGTDTQYF

length: 17
size: NA
V: TRBV13
J: TRBJ1-4
D: NA
DNA: TGTGCCAGCAGCCCCCGGAGAGAGGATGCAACTAATGAAAAACTGTTTTTT
CDR3: CASSPRREDATNEKLFF

length: 16
size: NA
V: TRBV9
J: TRBJ2-1
D: TRBD2
DNA: TGTGCCAGCAGCCTAAGTAGTGCGGGGGCCTACAATGAGCAGTTCTTC
CDR3: CASSLSSAGAYNEQFF

length: 11
size: NA
V: TRBV19
J: TRBJ2-5
D: NA
DNA: TGTGCCAGTATGGGGCAGGAGACCCAGTACTTC
CDR3: CASMGQETQYF

length: 14
size: NA
V: TRBV6-6
J: TRBJ1-3
D: NA
DNA: TGTGCCAGCACCCTACAGGGTTCTGGAAACACCATATATTTT
CDR3: CASTLQGSGNTIYF

length: 13
size: NA
V: TRBV6-1
J: TRBJ2-7
D: NA
DNA: TGTGCCAGCAGCGGGTGGAACTCCTACGAGCAGTACTTC
CDR3: CASSGWNSYEQYF

length: 16
size: once
V: TRBV14
J: TRBJ2-7
D: TRBD1
DNA: TGTGCCAGCAGCCCCTTGGGGACAGGGGTTTCTTACGAGCAGTACTTC
CDR3: CASSPLGTGVSYEQYF

length: 14
size: NA
V: TRBV7-9
J: TRBJ2-3
D: NA
DNA: TGTGCCAGCAGCTTACCTGGAAGCACAGATACGCAGTATTTT
CDR3: CASSLPGSTDTQYF

length: 13
size: NA
V: TRBV9
J: TRBJ1-2
D: TRBD1
DNA: TGTGCCAGCAACCGCGGGACAGACTATGGCTACACCTTC
CDR3: CASNRGTDYGYTF

length: 15
size: NA
V: TRBV6-1
J: TRBJ2-5
D: TRBD2
DNA: TGTGCCAGCAGTGATCTTTCGGGGGGGAAAGAGACCCAGTACTTC
CDR3: CASSDLSGGKETQYF

length: 11
size: NA
V: TRBV25-1
J: TRBJ1-1
D: NA
DNA: TGTGCCAGCAGTCCGGGAGATGAAGCTTTCTTT
CDR3: CASSPGDEAFF

length: 14
size: NA
V: TRBV6-5
J: TRBJ2-3
D: NA
DNA: TGTGCCAGCAGTTACGGGCTAGAAGGAGATACGCAGTATTTT
CDR3: CASSYGLEGDTQYF

length: 15
size: NA
V: TRBV30
J: TRBJ2-5
D: TRBD2
DNA: TGTGCCTGGAGTGATAAGGGGAGGGGTCAAGAGACCCAGTACTTC
CDR3: CAWSDKGRGQETQYF

length: 17
size: NA
V: TRBV19
J: TRBJ1-5
D: TRBD1
DNA: TGTGCCAGTAGTCACCGGGACAGGTTATATAGCAATCAGCCCCAGCATTTT
CDR3: CASSHRDRLYSNQPQHF

length: 14
size: NA
V: TRBV5-1
J: TRBJ1-1
D: TRBD1
DNA: TGCGCCAGCAGCGGCGGGACAGCGAACACTGAAGCTTTCTTT
CDR3: CASSGGTANTEAFF

length: 15
size: NA
V: TRBV5-4
J: TRBJ1-2
D: TRBD1
DNA: TGTGCCAGCAGTCCCTCTGGGACAGCAAACTATGGCTACACCTTC
CDR3: CASSPSGTANYGYTF

length: 14
size: once
V: TRBV2
J: TRBJ1-1
D: TRBD1
DNA: TGTGCCAGCAGCGACAGGGGAATGAACACTGAAGCTTTCTTT
CDR3: CASSDRGMNTEAFF

length: 12
size: NA
V: TRBV2
J: TRBJ1-2
D: TRBD1
DNA: TGTGCCGGCCGGGACAGTCTGAATCGCCCCGGCTTC
CDR3: CAGRDSLNRPGF

length: 13
size: NA
V: TRBV5-1
J: TRBJ1-1
D: NA
DNA: TGCGCCAGCAGCCCCGGTTTGAACACTGAAGCTTTCTTT
CDR3: CASSPGLNTEAFF

length: 16
size: NA
V: TRBV5-1
J: TRBJ2-5
D: TRBD2
DNA: TGCGCCAGCAGCTCTGGCCAGACTAGCGGACAAGAGACCCAGTACTTC
CDR3: CASSSGQTSGQETQYF

length: 12
size: few
V: TRBV21-1
J: TRBJ1-1
D: NA
DNA: TGTGCCAGCAGCAGGGTGAACACTGAAGCTTTCTTT
CDR3: CASSRVNTEAFF

length: 14
size: NA
V: TRBV27
J: TRBJ1-2
D: TRBD1
DNA: TGTGCCAGCAGTACGCCGGGACAGGGGGCTGGCTACACCTTC
CDR3: CASSTPGQGAGYTF

length: 14
size: few
V: TRBV7-8
J: TRBJ1-2
D: TRBD1
DNA: TGTGCCAGCAGCTTAGGGACAGGATACTATGGCTACACCTTC
CDR3: CASSLGTGYYGYTF

length: 11
size: few
V: TRBV2
J: TRBJ1-2
D: NA
DNA: TGTGCCAGCAGTGGACACTATGGCTACACCTTC
CDR3: CASSGHYGYTF